A selection of T cell receptor beta chains follows, all from one sample in a study of blood T cell repertoires in COVID-19. Method: immunoSEQ multiplex PCR; TCRdb's copy keeps in-frame clones and lacks some. The sample shows about 100,000 clones, 91% of them seen only once. The sample was peripheral blood. These receptors originate from a man aged 50-59 years with active COVID-19. The CDR3 runs from the conserved cysteine through the conserved F or W. Fields, in order: CDR3 protein, CDR3 DNA, J gene, V gene, D gene, clone size. A D gene is named only where the DNA matches it firmly. Only part of the rows carry a size: once, few, many, or a class if the clone is expanded.

CDR3: CASSPGQGILGTF
DNA: TGTGCCAGCAGCCCCGGACAGGGTATCTTGGGCACCTTC
J: TRBJ1-2
V: TRBV3-1/TRBV3-2
D: TRBD1
size: NA

CDR3: CSVSTGVPDYTF
DNA: TGCAGCGTTTCCACAGGGGTCCCCGACTACACCTTC
J: TRBJ1-2
V: TRBV29-1
D: TRBD1
size: few

CDR3: CASSQPGQGRNEQFF
DNA: TGTGCCAGCAGCCAACCGGGACAGGGGCGAAATGAGCAGTTCTTC
J: TRBJ2-1
V: TRBV3-1/TRBV3-2
D: TRBD1
size: NA

CDR3: CASSRGSEQFF
DNA: TGTGCCAGCAGCCGCGGGTCTGAGCAGTTCTTC
J: TRBJ2-1
V: TRBV6-5
D: NA
size: once

CDR3: CASSADRVGKAFF
DNA: TGTGCCAGCAGCGCAGACAGGGTCGGCAAAGCTTTCTTT
J: TRBJ1-1
V: TRBV9
D: TRBD1
size: NA

CDR3: CASSPSTGTGGQYEQYF
DNA: TGTGCCAGCAGCCCCTCGACCGGGACAGGGGGGCAGTACGAGCAGTACTTC
J: TRBJ2-7
V: TRBV27
D: TRBD1
size: NA

CDR3: CASSRTRGRHEKLFF
DNA: TGCGCCAGCAGTCGTACGAGGGGGCGTCATGAAAAACTGTTTTTT
J: TRBJ1-4
V: TRBV5-1
D: TRBD1
size: NA

CDR3: CASSPPSGVYSGNTIYF
DNA: TGTGCCAGCTCACCACCGTCGGGGGTTTACTCTGGAAACACCATATATTTT
J: TRBJ1-3
V: TRBV18
D: NA
size: NA

CDR3: CASSDRGQYNEQFF
DNA: TGTGCCAGCAGCGACAGGGGCCAATACAATGAGCAGTTCTTC
J: TRBJ2-1
V: TRBV6-6
D: TRBD1
size: NA

CDR3: CASSLGRSTDTQYF
DNA: TGCGCCAGCAGCTTGGGGAGGTCAACAGATACGCAGTATTTT
J: TRBJ2-3
V: TRBV5-1
D: NA
size: NA

CDR3: CASSSFRGLTEAFF
DNA: TGTGCCAGCAGTTCATTCAGGGGGCTCACTGAAGCTTTCTTT
J: TRBJ1-1
V: TRBV6-5
D: TRBD1
size: once

CDR3: CAWRDRGAGNTIYF
DNA: TGTGCCTGGAGGGACAGGGGGGCTGGAAACACCATATATTTT
J: TRBJ1-3
V: TRBV30
D: TRBD1
size: NA

CDR3: CASGLVPGGPTDTQYF
DNA: TGTGCTAGTGGTTTGGTACCGGGGGGGCCCACAGATACGCAGTATTTT
J: TRBJ2-3
V: TRBV12-5
D: TRBD2
size: NA

CDR3: CASSSRTEWTEAFF
DNA: TGTGCCAGCAGCTCTCGGACTGAATGGACTGAAGCTTTCTTT
J: TRBJ1-1
V: TRBV11-3
D: NA
size: once

CDR3: CASSFWGTLNQPQHF
DNA: TGTGCCAGCAGCTTTTGGGGCACACTCAATCAGCCCCAGCATTTT
J: TRBJ1-5
V: TRBV5-6
D: NA
size: few

CDR3: CASSLARGVGYGYTF
DNA: TGTGCCAGCAGCTTGGCCCGGGGGGTAGGCTATGGCTACACCTTC
J: TRBJ1-2
V: TRBV5-6
D: NA
size: NA

CDR3: CASSSGGQTEAFF
DNA: TGTGCCAGCAGCTCCGGGGGGCAGACTGAAGCTTTCTTT
J: TRBJ1-1
V: TRBV5-5
D: NA
size: NA

CDR3: CASSPRLNTEAFF
DNA: TGTGCCAGCAGCCCGAGGTTGAACACTGAAGCTTTCTTT
J: TRBJ1-1
V: TRBV3-1/TRBV3-2
D: NA
size: NA

CDR3: CASSLVEGGQETQYF
DNA: TGTGCCAGCAGCTTGGTGGAAGGGGGCCAAGAGACCCAGTACTTC
J: TRBJ2-5
V: TRBV5-6
D: NA
size: NA

CDR3: CASSPHTKGAAFF
DNA: TGTGCCAGTAGTCCCCACACGAAAGGGGCCGCTTTCTTT
J: TRBJ1-1
V: TRBV19
D: NA
size: NA

CDR3: CASSRSLDRGLYNEQFF
DNA: TGTGCCAGCAGCAGATCCCTGGACAGGGGGCTATACAATGAGCAGTTCTTC
J: TRBJ2-1
V: TRBV7-9
D: TRBD1
size: NA

CDR3: CASSDRWARGNTIYF
DNA: TGTGCCAGCAGTGATCGATGGGCACGAGGAAACACCATATATTTT
J: TRBJ1-3
V: TRBV6-1
D: NA
size: NA

CDR3: CATGHSTYEQYF
DNA: TGTGCCACCGGACACTCTACCTACGAGCAGTACTTC
J: TRBJ2-7
V: TRBV6-5
D: NA
size: NA

CDR3: CASSLLTQGAGGYTF
DNA: TGTGCCAGCAGCCTACTCACACAGGGGGCTGGTGGCTACACCTTC
J: TRBJ1-2
V: TRBV28
D: TRBD1
size: NA

CDR3: CASSPPGTPLGEQYF
DNA: TGTGCCAGCAGCCCCCCCGGGACACCCCTCGGCGAGCAGTACTTC
J: TRBJ2-7
V: TRBV7-9
D: NA
size: NA

CDR3: CATSDSPGTSALYNEQFF
DNA: TGTGCCACCAGTGATTCGCCCGGGACTAGCGCCCTATACAATGAGCAGTTCTTC
J: TRBJ2-1
V: TRBV24-1
D: TRBD2
size: NA

CDR3: CASSYPEMNTEAFF
DNA: TGTGCCAGCAGTTACCCGGAGATGAACACTGAAGCTTTCTTT
J: TRBJ1-1
V: TRBV6-6
D: NA
size: NA

CDR3: CASSSLHLRTGELFF
DNA: TGTGCCAGCAGCTCGCTTCATCTGAGGACCGGGGAGCTGTTTTTT
J: TRBJ2-2
V: TRBV3-1/TRBV3-2
D: NA
size: few

CDR3: CASSLTTGRFSEQYF
DNA: TGCGCCAGCAGCTTGACGACAGGGCGTTTCTCCGAGCAGTACTTC
J: TRBJ2-7
V: TRBV5-1
D: TRBD1
size: NA

CDR3: CASSLQRVNTEAFF
DNA: TGTGCCAGCAGTTTACAGAGGGTGAACACTGAAGCTTTCTTT
J: TRBJ1-1
V: TRBV27
D: NA
size: NA

CDR3: CATGQPYGYTF
DNA: TGTGCCACCGGACAGCCCTATGGCTACACCTTC
J: TRBJ1-2
V: TRBV6-5
D: NA
size: NA

CDR3: CASSSDPDLAIRPETQYF
DNA: TGTGCCAGCAGCTCGGACCCGGACCTAGCGATCCGACCGGAGACCCAGTACTTC
J: TRBJ2-5
V: TRBV5-8
D: NA
size: NA

CDR3: CASRSRDRSNYGYTF
DNA: TGTGCCAGCAGATCTCGGGACAGAAGTAACTATGGCTACACCTTC
J: TRBJ1-2
V: TRBV6-5
D: TRBD1
size: few

CDR3: CASSLTGYQPQHF
DNA: TGTGCCAGCAGTTTAACCGGGTATCAGCCCCAGCATTTT
J: TRBJ1-5
V: TRBV12-3/TRBV12-4
D: NA
size: NA

CDR3: CASSYGGSGNQPQHF
DNA: TGTGCCAGCAGTTACGGAGGCTCAGGCAATCAGCCCCAGCATTTT
J: TRBJ1-5
V: TRBV6-5
D: NA
size: once

CDR3: CASSIRGTYEQYF
DNA: TGTGCCAGTAGTATTAGAGGGACCTACGAGCAGTACTTC
J: TRBJ2-7
V: TRBV19
D: NA
size: NA

CDR3: CASSHRDRIGYTF
DNA: TGTGCCAGCAGCCACCGGGACAGAATCGGCTACACCTTC
J: TRBJ1-2
V: TRBV5-8
D: TRBD1
size: NA